This entry concerns a single T cell receptor beta chain. Antigen: not known. Germline-derived CDR1 and CDR2 are SEHNR and FQNEAQ (reference sequence). V was trimmed by 5 bases and J by 10 bases, leaving 14 bases between them. The CDR3 covers 12 residues. This specimen comes from a study of shared clonotypes between healthy human individuals. Study-wide findings and caveats: Naive subsets generally exceeded memory subsets in estimated richness. Four donors had about 5.1% of their naive CD4 clonotypes in common.

Some 27,000 T cell genomes, or approximately 200 ng DNA, went into the sorted-subset replicate PCRs. Authors' analysis steps: Filtering of immunoSEQ junctional sequences could not match full-length read filtering. TCRdb keeps only in-frame clones here, not all; method: immunoSEQ multiplex PCR. V and J calls and clone size are given by that table; D and trimming were obtained from the DNA. The sample carries fewer than 350,000 clones, around 87% recorded once. This TCR was sampled from a man younger than 35 in good health. The chain links TRBV7-9 to TRBJ1-1; D might be TRBD1 (5 bases). The sequenced sample was memory CD8+ T cells sorted from blood. Specified subset: CD45RO+ cells pooled with CCR7-negative TemRA cells. In DNA, the CDR3 is TGTGCCAGCAGCCCTCAACAGGTAGGAGCTTTCTTT. This sequence encodes CASSPQQVGAFF.